This passage covers 15 T cell receptor beta chains from one sample sequenced in a study of blood T cell repertoires in COVID-19. Libraries were prepared by immunoSEQ multiplex PCR; TCRdb keeps only in-frame clonotypes and omits some of them. The sample carries roughly 50,000 clones, around 86% recorded once. The specimen sequenced was peripheral blood. The receptor set was obtained from a man in his 70s with acute or convalescent COVID-19.

This sequence joins TRBV5-1 and TRBJ2-5; possible D gene TRBD1, 6 bases. Trimming stripped 4 bases from V and 5 bases from J, with 12 bases between. Germline assignment: CDR1 SGHRS and CDR2 YFSETQ. The CDR3 is 13 residues long. The CDR3 loop reads CASSQQGRETQYF. In nucleotides, the CDR3 is TGCGCCAGCAGCCAACAGGGTAGGGAGACCCAGTACTTC.

A few counts support this clone. This chain connects TRBV28 to TRBJ1-2; D not certain. Per germline, CDR1 MDHEN and CDR2 SYDVKM. This CDR3 region has 11 residues. Trimming pared 10 bases from V and 1 base from J, leaving 7 bases between. CDR3 amino acids: CAIFYNYGYTF. CDR3 sequence (DNA): TGTGCCATTTTCTATAACTATGGCTACACCTTC.

The chain has TRBV18 and TRBJ1-2, with 7 bases lining up with TRBD1. CDR3 length: 13 amino acids. The V segment lost 3 bases and the J segment 8 bases; nucleotides outside the gene matches: 6. Germline V gene data show CDR1 as KGHSH and CDR2 as LQKENI. CDR3 DNA sequence: TGTGCCAGCTCACCCTCCGGACAGGACGGCTACACCTTC. It codes for CASSPSGQDGYTF.

The V gene is TRBV6-5, the J gene TRBJ2-3; the D gene is possibly TRBD1 (6 bases). CDR3 length equals 15 residues. The V end was cut by 6 bases, the J end by 1 base, with 14 bases between. Germline V gives CDR1 MNHEY, CDR2 SVGAGI. CDR3 amino acids: CASRNRVVGTDTQYF. As DNA, the CDR3 is TGTGCCAGCAGGAACAGGGTGGTAGGCACAGATACGCAGTATTTT.

The J gene is TRBJ1-1, the V gene TRBV5-8; D is unresolved. Trimming pared 0 bases from V and 0 bases from J, leaving 15 bases between. In germline, CDR1 is SGHTS, CDR2 YDEGEE. The CDR3 length is 17 residues. This chain's CDR3 is CASSLGNRAFMNTEAFF. The CDR3 DNA is TGTGCCAGCAGCTTGGGGAACAGAGCTTTCATGAACACTGAAGCTTTCTTT.

V usage is TRBV11-2 and J usage is TRBJ2-7; 7 bases are a match to TRBD1. J lost 0 bases, V lost 5 bases, and 7 bases had no gene match. CDR1 is SGHAT and CDR2 is FQNNGV in the germline V gene. The CDR3 is made up of 15 amino acids. The CDR3 loop reads CASSTQQGSSYEQYF. The CDR3 DNA reads TGTGCCAGCAGCACCCAACAGGGGAGCTCCTACGAGCAGTACTTC.

The CDR3 DNA is TGCGCCAGCAGCTTGGCGGGACAGGGGCTAGCTGGCTCCGGAAACACCATATATTTT. Translating gives CASSLAGQGLAGSGNTIYF. V is TRBV5-1 and J is TRBJ1-3; TRBD1 matches at 10 bases. Trimming removed 0 bases from V and 4 bases from J; junction bases left unmatched: 13. Germline V gene data show CDR1 as SGHRS and CDR2 as YFSETQ. The CDR3 covers 19 residues.

This rearrangement joins TRBV5-1 to TRBJ2-7; no firm D call. This CDR3 contains 13 residues. V was trimmed by 5 bases and J by 3 bases, leaving 12 bases between them. Germline V gene data show CDR1 as SGHRS and CDR2 as YFSETQ. DNA of the CDR3: TGCGCCAGCAGGAGACTGGCAGACTACGAGCAGTACTTC. Translated, it gives CASRRLADYEQYF.

The chain carries TRBV7-2 and TRBJ2-3, with 13 nucleotides matching TRBD2. With V trimmed by 5 bases and J by 3 bases, 5 bases remained unmatched. The germline CDR1 and CDR2 sequences are SGHTA and FQGNSA. The CDR3 runs to 16 residues. CDR3 sequence: CASSRTSGGPTDTQYF. In nucleotides, the CDR3 is TGTGCCAGCAGCAGGACTAGCGGGGGCCCGACAGATACGCAGTATTTT. Using reference TRBV7-2 and TRBJ2-3 for the parts outside the CDR3, the full variable domain is GAGVSQSPSNKVTEKGKDVELRCDPISGHTALYWYRQSLGQGLEFLIYFQGNSAPDKSGLPSDRFSAERTGGSVSTLTIQRTQQEDSAVYLCASSRTSGGPTDTQYFGPGTRLTVL.

This clone was seen more than once but under ten times. The chain employs TRBV5-6 and TRBJ2-5; D gene ambiguous. Germline V gene data show CDR1 as SGHDT and CDR2 as YYEEEE. This CDR3 has 13 residues. The V gene lost 3 bases and the J gene lost 5 bases, with 11 bases spanning the gap. The CDR3: CASSSPFLETQYF. The CDR3 region has the DNA TGTGCCAGCAGCTCCCCTTTTCTGGAGACCCAGTACTTC.

This clone appeared a few times. The CDR3 DNA sequence: TGTGCCAGCAGCGAACAGGGTAGAGGGGGTGGCTACACCTTC. Its translation is CASSEQGRGGGYTF. This chain joins TRBV2 and TRBJ1-2; D is possibly TRBD1 (6 bases). Germline V gene sequence: CDR1 SNHLY, CDR2 FYNNEI. The CDR3 loop spans 14 amino acids. Trimming removed 6 bases from V and 7 bases from J, with 18 bases in between.

The V and J genes are TRBV6-5 and TRBJ1-1; D is unclear. Between the trimmed V and J ends, which lost 7 bases and 1 base, there was a span of 10 bases. Germline-derived CDR1 and CDR2 are MNHEY and SVGAGI. This CDR3 region has 13 residues. The CDR3 loop is CASNPQSNTEAFF. CDR3 nucleotides: TGTGCCAGCAACCCACAGTCGAACACTGAAGCTTTCTTT.

This chain uses TRBV7-8 with TRBJ1-4; D not certain. The length of the CDR3 is 15 residues. The V gene's germline CDR1 is SGHVS and CDR2 FQNEAQ. V shed 1 base and J shed 2 bases, with 8 bases lying between them. The CDR3 sequence is CASSLGRATNEKLFF. CDR3 nucleotides: TGTGCCAGCAGCTTAGGGCGGGCTACTAATGAAAAACTGTTTTTT.

V usage is TRBV19 and J usage is TRBJ2-7, with D tentatively TRBD2 (7 bases). The CDR3 is 14 amino acids. V shed 3 bases and J shed 5 bases, with 14 bases lying between them. Germline V gene sequence: CDR1 LNHDA, CDR2 SQIVND (reference sequence). The CDR3 nucleotides are TGTGCCAGTAGTATCGGAAGGGGGGGCGACGAGCAGTACTTC. It translates to CASSIGRGGDEQYF.

This chain connects TRBV4-3 to TRBJ2-5; 8 nucleotides match TRBD1. Germline lookup yields CDR1 LGHNA and CDR2 YSLEER. This CDR3 region has 14 residues. Losses at the gene ends were 0 bases for V and 5 bases for J; bases not matched to a gene: 2. The CDR3: CASSQENRGETQYF. Written as DNA, the CDR3 is TGCGCCAGCAGCCAAGAAAACAGGGGGGAGACCCAGTACTTC.